This TCR beta chain is from a study of blood T cells in healthy people across ages (dated by TCRdb to the mid-2010s). About the full investigation: In model experiments, roughly one uniquely barcoded TCR beta cDNA molecule per two T cells was captured by template switching. To avoid experimental bias, donors of different ages were distributed randomly across sequencing lanes. Using deep sequencing normalized with unique cDNA molecular identifiers, the study measured how TCR beta repertoire diversity changes with age. Donors were grouped into four age groups: young (average roughly 17 years), middle-aged (under 40), aged (around 62) and long-lived (around 80). The study analyzed two additional independent replicas of 1 million unique cDNA reads from the same blood draw for two donors, one aged 18 to 30 and one aged 80 or older.

This clonotype was seen a handful of times. Its recognized antigen is unknown. Base-call qualities are not available, and no considerably larger clone is one nucleotide away. The investigation overall reported the following: Compared with the aged group, more naive CD4+ T cells, fewer expanded clones and increased TCR diversity were shown by the long-lived group, suggesting age selection. Estimates of total diversity based on one million sequenced T cells were regarded as lower bounds and as underestimates. There was a strong correlation between observed TCR beta diversity and the percentage of naive T cells measured by flow cytometry. Because the CMV infection status of the donors was unknown, age-related changes in expanded clonotypes may potentially have been confounded. Observed TCR beta diversity per million T cells fell roughly linearly with age, and a significant reduction was already apparent by age roughly 41. Bulk unsorted PBMC profiling prevented conclusive comparison of naive and antigen-experienced compartments.

The roughly 39 donors, aged about 6 to 95 years, were systemically healthy Caucasian individuals from Russia. Roughly 10 milliliters of peripheral blood were collected from each donor into EDTA-treated Vacutainer tubes. Ficoll-Paque density-gradient centrifugation was used to isolate PBMCs, with at least 6 million obtained per sample. Trizol reagent was used to extract total RNA from PBMCs, with at least 5.5 micrograms per sample. Naive CD45RAhigh/CD27high T cell percentages were measured by flow cytometry on a PBMC aliquot from every donor. Library preparation employed 5' RACE. These reads were obtained on an Illumina HiSeq 2500. The second PCR ran for roughly 7 to 11 cycles and used a J-beta primer mix along with a sample-barcoded 5' primer. Each TCR beta cDNA molecule received a unique molecular identifier from a template-switch 5' adaptor carrying 12 random nucleotides. Each sample yielded at least 2.5 million CDR3-containing paired-end reads. First-strand cDNA was synthesized from all RNA with the Mint cDNA synthesis kit, primed by a TRBC-specific oligonucleotide. Following uracil-DNA glycosylase treatment, a first 18-cycle PCR with universal primers M1SS and BC2_uni_R was performed on all cDNA. For the original study's pipeline: Normalization of each sample was performed by random selection of 1 million high-quality reads, each carrying a distinct molecular identifier. Reads with shared molecular identifiers were discarded instead of being binned into consensus sequences. MiTCR, run with a Q25 quality threshold and the strictest error-elimination algorithm, handled CDR3 identification, clonotype clustering and error correction. A nonparametric unseen species model with Euler transformation was used to estimate lower-bound total TCR beta diversity. Using fastp at Q25 and MiXCR, TCRdb reprocessed the public reads and kept productive beta chains. Each record represents a unique CDR3 protein, reported with the most common genes and DNA among its rows. The authors' filters were not applied to this entry. This sample lists 800,000 to 950,000 distinct CDR3 sequences; about 37% were detected once. The ten largest account for 13% of the sample.

The CDR3 contains 13 residues, cysteine and phenylalanine counted. Just CDR3 DNA is preserved here, 39 bases in frame from base 1. V and J are truncated by 9 bases and 2 bases respectively, leaving an intervening sequence of 10 bases. Source material: blood. The chain was built from TRBV12-3 or TRBV12-4 and TRBJ2-2; the D gene is unclear. This TCR was recovered from a man younger than 35 in good health. The bases read TGTGCCAGTACACCAGGAAACACCGGGGAGCTGTTTTTT. Its translation is CASTPGNTGELFF.